This TCR beta chain was sequenced during a study of spatial heterogeneity in lung cancer. TCRdb processed the 5' RACE reads anew with MiXCR; each CDR3 protein has one entry. Here the sample spans about 9,200 distinct CDR3 sequences, approximately 5.1% being singletons. This clonotype appeared many times. Its antigen is undetermined. Germline V gene sequence: CDR1 LGHDT, CDR2 YNNKEL (reference sequence). CDR3 length: 14 amino acids. V lost 1 base, J lost 4 bases, and 8 bases lay in between. Time point: sample taken at primary tumor resection. General observations from the study: Counts that tracked tumor mutation counts were those of expanded intratumoral alpha and beta TCRs.

This chain uses TRBV3-1 with TRBJ2-1; D ambiguous. The clonotype originates from a female donor with early-stage non-small cell lung cancer. This specimen consisted of lung tumor tissue, obtained at surgery. CDR3 DNA: TGTGCCAGCAGCCAAGGGCACCTATACAATGAGCAGTTCTTC. Translating it yields CASSQGHLYNEQFF.